A single sample gave rise to the 28 T cell receptor beta chains below, sequenced in a study of shared clonotypes between healthy human individuals. Sequenced by immunoSEQ multiplex PCR; TCRdb stores in-frame clones only, minus some. The sample consists of some 490,000 clones, 81% of them appearing once. Sequenced input: PBMCs. These TCRs come from a woman between 40 and 55 years old in good health. Some clones in this sample may be carry-over from other donors' samples.

This clone was counted once. The chain uses TRBV7-9 and TRBJ1-1; TRBD1 matches at 8 bases. The germline V gene has CDR1 SEHNR and CDR2 FQNEAQ (reference sequence). This CDR3 has 16 residues. J was trimmed by 4 bases and V by 2 bases; bases with no gene match: 9. CDR3 residues: CASSLKGQDDSTEAFF. The CDR3, as DNA: TGTGCCAGCAGCTTAAAGGGACAGGACGACAGCACTGAAGCTTTCTTT.

This clone was found a few times. One base separates it from a far larger clone, so it is likely a read error. In the same sample, other DNA sequences code for this CDR3. The V and J genes are TRBV4-2 and TRBJ1-1; 8 bases fit TRBD1. In germline, CDR1 is LGHNA, CDR2 YNFKEQ. This CDR3 has 16 residues. Written as DNA, the CDR3 is TGTGCCAGCAGCCCGTGGACAGGGATTGCGGACACTGAAGCTTTCTTC. This encodes CASSPWTGIADTEAFF.

The chain combines TRBV5-6 with TRBJ2-3; no reliable D call. Germline CDR1 is SGHDT and CDR2 is YYEEEE. This CDR3 region has 13 residues. Trimming took 4 bases from V and 6 from J, leaving 12 bases between them. The DNA of the CDR3 is TGTGCCAGCAGCCCCCTCCGCGTGGATACGCAGTATTTT. Encoded protein: CASSPLRVDTQYF.

About this clone itself: A read error is likely here: a far larger clone is one base away. For the CDR3, the DNA is TGTGCCAGTAGTATAATAGGGTTGGGGAGCACTGAAGCTTTCTTT. Protein: CASSIIGLGSTEAFF. This chain connects TRBV19 to TRBJ1-1; no clear D gene. The CDR3 is 15 amino acids. CDR1 is LNHDA, CDR2 SQIVND, per germline (reference sequence). The V end was cut by 2 bases, the J end by 4 bases, with 14 bases between. The variable domain in full, with the rest retrieved from reference TRBV19 and TRBJ1-1, is DGGITQSPKYLFRKEGQNVTLSCEQNLNHDAMYWYRQDPGQGLRLIYYSQIVNDFQKGDIAEGYSVSREKKESFPLTVTSAQKNPTAFYLCASSIIGLGSTEAFFGQGTRLTVV.

V usage is TRBV6-5 and J usage is TRBJ1-3; possibly TRBD1 for D (5 bases). Germline V gene data show CDR1 as MNHEY and CDR2 as SVGAGI. The CDR3 covers 13 residues. V lost 6 bases and J 0 bases, leaving 6 bases between the germline ends. In DNA, the CDR3 is TGTGCCAGCAGAGGGGCCTCTGGAAACACCATATATTTT. Its translation: CASRGASGNTIYF.

V gene TRBV28 combines with J gene TRBJ2-3; 12 bases fit TRBD1. Germline CDR1 MDHEN, CDR2 SYDVKM. Trimming took 6 bases from V and 2 from J; bases not matched to a gene: 15. The CDR3 spans 19 residues. CDR3 bases: TGTGCCAGCAGCCCGGGACAGGGGGCCCGCAAGGTTTACACAGATACGCAGTATTTT. It codes for CASSPGQGARKVYTDTQYF. Full variable domain (outside the CDR3, taken from reference TRBV28 and TRBJ2-3): DVKVTQSSRYLVKRTGEKVFLECVQDMDHENMFWYRQDPGLGLRLIYFSYDVKMKEKGDIPEGYSVSREKKERFSLILESASTNQTSMYLCASSPGQGARKVYTDTQYFGPGTRLTVL.

Regarding this clone: It differs at one base from a far larger clone, so likely a read error. The CDR3 DNA follows: TGTGCCAGCGGCCAAGAGTGGGCGGGAGGGCCTTTCGTACACGAGCAGTACTTC. The encoded protein is CASGQEWAGGPFVHEQYF. The chain recombines TRBV4-2 with TRBJ2-7, with TRBD2 matching over 9 bases. The CDR3 loop spans 18 amino acids. CDR1 is LGHNA and CDR2 is YNFKEQ in the germline V gene.

Note on this clone: The same CDR3 is also encoded by other DNA sequences in this sample. The chain is built from TRBV5-1 and TRBJ2-7; D possibly corresponds to TRBD1 (6 bases). The germline gives CDR1 SGHRS, CDR2 YFSETQ. The CDR3 totals 13 residues. Trimming removed 4 bases at V and 3 bases at J, with 11 bases between. CDR3 DNA sequence: TGCGCCAGCAGCCCCGGGACACTCTACGAGCAGTACTTC. Translation gives CASSPGTLYEQYF. The variable domain in full, with the rest retrieved from reference TRBV5-1 and TRBJ2-7, is KAGVTQTPRYLIKTRGQQVTLSCSPISGHRSVSWYQQTPGQGLQFLFEYFSETQRNKGNFPGRFSGRQFSNSRSEMNVSTLELGDSALYLCASSPGTLYEQYFGPGTRLTVT.

The gene calls are TRBV4-2 and TRBJ2-2; TRBD2 matches at 9 bases. J gave up 0 bases and V 1 base, and 3 bases lay outside the gene matches. CDR3 length equals 17 residues. From germline, CDR1 is LGHNA and CDR2 YNFKEQ. This CDR3 is CASSQGASGTNTGELFF. As DNA, the CDR3 is TGTGCCAGCAGCCAAGGGGCTAGCGGGACGAACACCGGGGAGCTGTTTTTT.

This chain's CDR3 is CAWSAILAGGYTQYF. CDR3 nucleotide sequence: TGTGCCTGGAGTGCAATACTAGCGGGAGGATATACGCAGTATTTT. V and J are TRBV30 and TRBJ2-3, with 12 bases matching TRBD2. The CDR3 covers 15 residues. Germline CDR1 reads GTSNPN; CDR2 reads SVGIG (reference sequence). Losses at the gene ends were 1 base for V and 7 bases for J; bases not matched to a gene: 6.

This clone appeared a few times. The chain couples TRBV6-5 to TRBJ2-5; a possible D gene is TRBD1 (5 bases). This CDR3 has 14 amino acids. V gave up 3 bases and J gave up 7 bases, with 15 bases separating them. Looked up from germline, CDR1 is MNHEY and CDR2 is SVGAGI. CDR3 DNA sequence: TGTGCCAGCAGTTATCTAGACAGAGGTGGGACCCAGTACTTC. Amino acids: CASSYLDRGGTQYF.

This clone was counted a single time. The genes are TRBV10-3 and TRBJ1-3, with TRBD1 matching over 10 bases. The CDR3 is made up of 16 amino acids. Looked up from germline, CDR1 is ENHRY and CDR2 is SYGVKD. J gave up 7 bases and V 3 bases, and 9 bases lay outside the gene matches. CDR3 region: CAISDGQGGNWNTIYF. Here the CDR3 DNA reads TGTGCCATCAGTGATGGACAGGGGGGTAATTGGAACACCATATATTTT.

The chain employs TRBV5-1 and TRBJ1-3; 9 nucleotides align to TRBD1. The CDR3 length is 17 residues. Trimming removed 0 bases from V and 0 bases from J; junction bases left unmatched: 4. Germline V gives CDR1 SGHRS, CDR2 YFSETQ. Written as DNA, the CDR3 is TGCGCCAGCAGCTTGGAGCCGACAGGGGGCTCTGGAAACACCATATATTTT. It is translated as CASSLEPTGGSGNTIYF.

This clone was found a few times. CDR3 amino acids: CASRPTGNYEQYF. As DNA, the CDR3 is TGTGCCAGCAGGCCGACAGGAAACTACGAGCAGTACTTC. The rearrangement uses TRBV28 and TRBJ2-7, with a weak D call TRBD1 (6 bases). This CDR3 region has 13 residues. Trimming stripped 6 bases from V and 3 bases from J, with 12 bases between. Germline V gene sequence: CDR1 MDHEN, CDR2 SYDVKM.

The V gene is TRBV19, the J gene TRBJ1-5, with D perhaps matching TRBD1 (5 bases). The V gene's germline CDR1 is LNHDA and CDR2 SQIVND (reference sequence). The CDR3 runs 16 residues. Deletions cut 2 bases from V and 2 bases from J, with 13 bases between. Here the CDR3 reads CASSIHPRGGNQPQHF. The CDR3 DNA follows: TGTGCCAGTAGTATACATCCCCGAGGGGGCAATCAGCCCCAGCATTTT.

The chain joins TRBV7-2 to TRBJ2-1, with D unclear. V lost 2 bases to trimming and J lost 7 bases, with 9 bases between them. The CDR3 runs 13 residues. Germline V CDR1 and CDR2: SGHTA, FQGNSA. CDR3 loop: CASSLNLANEQFF. The CDR3 DNA sequence: TGTGCCAGCAGCTTAAACTTAGCAAATGAGCAGTTCTTC.

This clone was detected many times. The chain combines TRBV6-4 with TRBJ2-1; D possibly uses TRBD1 or TRBD2 (5 bases each). Trimming removed 1 base at V and 5 bases at J, with 12 bases between. Germline-derived CDR1 and CDR2 are MRHNA and SNTAGT. CDR3 length equals 15 residues. The CDR3 region has the DNA TGTGCCAGCAGTGACTGGGCAGGGCGGGACAATGAGCAGTTCTTC. It specifies CASSDWAGRDNEQFF.

The rearrangement links TRBV9 to TRBJ2-2, with TRBD2 matching over 13 bases. The CDR3 runs 16 residues. Germline lookup yields CDR1 SGDLS and CDR2 YYNGEE. J lost 5 bases, V lost 3 bases, and 4 bases had no gene match. The CDR3 sequence: CASSARTSGRTGELFF. CDR3 DNA: TGTGCCAGCAGCGCCCGGACTAGCGGGAGAACCGGGGAGCTGTTTTTT. The whole variable domain, filled in from reference TRBV9 and TRBJ2-2, reads DSGVTQTPKHLITATGQRVTLRCSPRSGDLSVYWYQQSLDQGLQFLIQYYNGEERAKGNILERFSAQQFPDLHSELNLSSLELGDSALYFCASSARTSGRTGELFFGEGSRLTVL.

V gene TRBV4-2 combines with J gene TRBJ2-7, with TRBD2 as a possible D gene (6 bases). V was pared by 1 base and J by 3 bases, with 19 bases between. The CDR3 has 17 residues. Germline V lookup: CDR1 LGHNA, CDR2 YNFKEQ. The CDR3 nucleotides read TGTGCCAGCAGCCAAGGGTTTGGCGGGGCTCGAGGCTACGAGCAGTACTTC. It yields the protein CASSQGFGGARGYEQYF.

This chain joins TRBV18 and TRBJ1-5; D is unresolved. This CDR3 has 13 residues. CDR1 is KGHSH and CDR2 is LQKENI in the germline V gene. Between the trimmed V and J ends, which lost 2 bases and 3 bases, there was a span of 5 bases. CDR3 residues: CASSPDYNQPQHF. In nucleotides, the CDR3 is TGTGCCAGCTCACCAGATTACAATCAGCCCCAGCATTTT.

About this clone: Other nucleotide sequences from this sample produce the same CDR3. The DNA of the CDR3 is TGCGCCAGCAGCCTGGGAAGGGGTGAAAAACTGTTTTTT. Translating it yields CASSLGRGEKLFF. The chain carries TRBV5-1 and TRBJ1-4, with D possibly TRBD1 on 5 matching bases. In germline, CDR1 is SGHRS, CDR2 YFSETQ. The CDR3 totals 13 residues. Trimming removed 4 bases from V and 7 bases from J, with 11 bases in between.

The gene calls are TRBV16 and TRBJ2-7, with a weak D call TRBD1 (6 bases). Germline assignment: CDR1 KGHSY and CDR2 FQNENV. CDR3 length equals 16 residues. The V end was cut by 0 bases, the J end by 4 bases, with 16 bases between. This CDR3 is CASSQSVVRGQYEQYF. The DNA of the CDR3 is TGTGCCAGCAGCCAATCGGTGGTTCGAGGACAGTACGAGCAGTACTTC.

J is TRBJ2-7 and V is TRBV7-2, with D maybe TRBD2 (5 bases). CDR3 size: 15 residues. Deletions cut 6 bases from V and 0 bases from J, with 15 bases between. From germline, CDR1 is SGHTA and CDR2 FQGNSA. The chain's CDR3 is CASSRRRGSSYEQYF. In DNA form, the CDR3 reads TGTGCCAGCAGTCGCAGACGGGGAAGCTCCTACGAGCAGTACTTC.

This clone has ten or more counts. The rearrangement uses TRBV5-1 and TRBJ2-5; D gene uncertain. V lost 0 bases, J lost 1 base, and 10 bases lay in between. CDR3 size: 15 residues. Germline V lookup: CDR1 SGHRS, CDR2 YFSETQ. The CDR3: CASSLGGVPQETQYF. CDR3 coding DNA: TGCGCCAGCAGCTTGGGTGGTGTCCCCCAAGAGACCCAGTACTTC.

This chain joins TRBV11-3 and TRBJ2-7; D unresolved. The last part of the DNA fits TRBJ2-1 better; the J call may be wrong. Germline lookup yields CDR1 SGHNT and CDR2 YENEEA. The CDR3 spans 14 residues. CDR3 nucleotide sequence: TGTGCCAGCAGCTTAGGAGGCTCCTACAATGAGCAGTTCTTC. It specifies CASSLGGSYNEQFF.

The V and J genes are TRBV2 and TRBJ2-3; D might be TRBD1 or TRBD2, each matching 5 bases. CDR1 is SNHLY, CDR2 FYNNEI, per germline. Trimming cost V 6 bases and J 4 bases, with 14 bases left between them. There are 14 residues in the CDR3. This CDR3 reads CASREIQGADTQYF. The CDR3 region has the DNA TGTGCCAGCAGAGAGATTCAGGGAGCAGATACGCAGTATTTT.

CDR3 amino acids: CASSPPGLTSYEQYF. CDR3 nucleotide sequence: TGTGCCAGCAGCCCCCCGGGACTAACTTCCTACGAGCAGTACTTC. The rearrangement uses TRBV11-2 and TRBJ2-7; 7 bases are shared with TRBD2. This CDR3 region has 15 residues. The V gene end was trimmed by 5 bases and the J gene end by 1 base; junction bases not matched to a gene: 8. CDR1 is SGHAT, CDR2 FQNNGV, per germline.

This clone has just a few counts. The DNA for the CDR3 is TGTGCCAGTAGTCGACAGGGATCTGGCGGCTACACCTTC. Its translation: CASSRQGSGGYTF. The chain carries TRBV19 and TRBJ1-2, with 7 positions matching TRBD1. The CDR3 extends over 13 amino acids. Germline CDR1 is LNHDA and CDR2 is SQIVND (reference sequence). V shed 5 bases and J 8 bases; nucleotides not matched to a gene: 8.